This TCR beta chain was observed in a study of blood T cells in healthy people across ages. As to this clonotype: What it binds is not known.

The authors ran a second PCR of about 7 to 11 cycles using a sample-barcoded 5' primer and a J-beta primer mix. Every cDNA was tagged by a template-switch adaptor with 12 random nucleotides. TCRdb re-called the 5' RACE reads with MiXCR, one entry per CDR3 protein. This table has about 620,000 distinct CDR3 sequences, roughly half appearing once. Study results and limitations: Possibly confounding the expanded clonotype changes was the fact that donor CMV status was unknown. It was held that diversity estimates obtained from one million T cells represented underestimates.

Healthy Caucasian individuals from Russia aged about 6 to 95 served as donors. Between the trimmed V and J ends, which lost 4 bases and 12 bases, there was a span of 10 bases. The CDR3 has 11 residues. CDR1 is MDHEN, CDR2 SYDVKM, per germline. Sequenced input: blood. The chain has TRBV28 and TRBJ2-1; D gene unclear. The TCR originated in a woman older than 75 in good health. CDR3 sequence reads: CASSSRLPQFF. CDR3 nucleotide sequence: TGTGCCAGCAGTTCTCGCCTCCCGCAGTTCTTC.